This T cell receptor (beta chain) originates from a study of cytomegalovirus exposure and HLA in healthy donors. The PCR was carried out with 60 Vbeta primers and 13 Jbeta primers. Method: immunoSEQ multiplex PCR; TCRdb's copy keeps in-frame clones and lacks some. The sample has around 110,000 clones, over 70% seen once. The CDR3 runs to 13 residues. Trimming shortened V by 7 bases and J by 5 bases, and 15 bases separated the two germline ends. Per germline, CDR1 SGHRS and CDR2 YFSETQ. V gene TRBV5-1 combines with J gene TRBJ1-1; perhaps TRBD1 as D (5 bases). The sequence derives from a boy younger than 18 in good health and CMV-seronegative. Source material: PBMCs. The CDR3 protein is CASGSFPGTEAFF. CDR3 bases: TGCGCCAGCGGTTCCTTTCCAGGGACTGAAGCTTTCTTT.